The count of the clone carrying this T cell receptor beta chain is one. Its antigen is not known. A multiplex PCR was run with 60 Vbeta primers and 13 Jbeta primers. The assay was immunoSEQ multiplex PCR, and TCRdb's table has in-frame clones only and misses some. The sample has under 150,000 clones; 80% are singletons. These data are taken from a study of cytomegalovirus exposure and HLA in healthy donors. General study points: When a later analysis was performed, an Asian-associated ancestry cluster reportedly had fewer N-insertions than the approximately 680-donor mean. An analysis that was carried out later associated approximately 17,000 TCR beta sequences with HLA alleles at 0.05 false discovery rate. TCR beta V segments were, for the most part, productive about 87% or about 30% of the time in an earlier analysis.

The germline V gene has CDR1 MDHEN and CDR2 SYDVKM. The trim removed 4 bases at V and 2 bases at J, leaving 8 bases unmatched. The CDR3 is made up of 16 amino acids. The V call is TRBV28, the J call TRBJ1-5; 7 bases are a match to TRBD1. The sequenced material came from PBMCs. The TCR comes from a man in his forties in good health and CMV-seropositive. DNA for the CDR3: TGTGCCAGCAGTTCGGAGACAGGGTTCGGCAATCAGCCCCAGCATTTT. Amino acid sequence: CASSSETGFGNQPQHF. Full variable domain (remainder filled in from reference TRBV28 and TRBJ1-5): DVKVTQSSRYLVKRTGEKVFLECVQDMDHENMFWYRQDPGLGLRLIYFSYDVKMKEKGDIPEGYSVSREKKERFSLILESASTNQTSMYLCASSSETGFGNQPQHFGDGTRLSIL.